Listed below are T cell receptor beta chains from one sample, sequenced in a study of OX40 agonist ivuxolimab in advanced cancers. Sequencing used immunoSEQ multiplex PCR; TCRdb keeps in-frame clones, though not all of them. This sample has tens of thousands of clones; 65% to 85% occur once, and the top ten carry roughly 1.9%. The specimen was CD4+ or CD8+ T cells sorted from blood, collected in a trial of the OX40 agonist ivuxolimab. These TCRs come from an adult with an advanced solid tumor such as melanoma, head and neck, liver or kidney cancer. The CDR3 runs from the conserved cysteine through the conserved F or W. D genes are given only for firm matches. Some rows have no size entry. The others give once, few or many, or a class for an expanded clone.

>NA|NA|TRBV18|TRBJ1-3
TGTGCCAGCTCACCCCCCTCTGGAAACACCATATATTTT
CASSPPSGNTIYF
>NA|NA|TRBV6-1|TRBJ1-2
TGTGCCAGCACTCCGCGGACGGGGAGCGACTATGGCTACACCTTC
CASTPRTGSDYGYTF
>NA|NA|TRBV10-3|TRBJ2-7
TGTGCCATCAGTGAGTCAGGGTACGAGCAGTACTTC
CAISESGYEQYF
>NA|NA|TRBV28|TRBJ2-3
TGTGCCAGCAGTTCGACTACCCGACGCACAGATACGCAGTATTTT
CASSSTTRRTDTQYF
>NA|NA|TRBV5-6|TRBJ2-5
TGTGCCAGCTTAGGCCTCAGAGGGGGGCACCAAGAGACCCAGTACTTC
CASLGLRGGHQETQYF
>NA|NA|TRBV9|TRBJ2-7
TGTGCCAGCAGCGTAGTGGGGAGTGGCAGCGACGAGCAGTACTTC
CASSVVGSGSDEQYF
>once|NA|TRBV30|TRBJ2-5
TGTGCCTGGAGGTCAGAAGAGACCCAGTACTTC
CAWRSEETQYF
>NA|TRBD1|TRBV10-3|TRBJ1-1
TGTGCCTCCGCCCAGGGGGCGAACACTGAAGCTTTCTTT
CASAQGANTEAFF
>NA|NA|TRBV5-1|TRBJ2-1
TGCGCCAGCAGCTTGGGACTAGTAGCGTCCTACAATGAGCAGTTCTTC
CASSLGLVASYNEQFF
>NA|NA|TRBV27|TRBJ1-5
TGTGCCAGCTCGATCAGGGGAAATCAGCCCCAGCATTTT
CASSIRGNQPQHF